The 32 T cell receptor beta chains below come from one sample, sequenced in a study of siplizumab effects on memory and regulatory T cells. This table comes from immunoSEQ multiplex PCR, and its TCRdb copy is limited to in-frame clones, with some not included. The repertoire holds 85,000 to 130,000 clones, about 91% seen once, with 0.55% to 0.85% in the top ten. Sequenced input: Tregs sorted from blood. The receptors originated from a human donor in good health.

This sequence joins TRBV30 and TRBJ2-2; possibly TRBD2 for D (5 bases). Trimming took 0 bases from V and 3 from J, leaving 8 bases between them. Germline CDR1 is GTSNPN and CDR2 is SVGIG (reference sequence). The CDR3 has 14 amino acids. CDR3 DNA: TGTGCCTGGAGTGTACTGCGGGACACCGGGGAGCTGTTTTTT. Translating gives CAWSVLRDTGELFF.

The chain is built from TRBV15 and TRBJ1-2; the D is unclear. The ends were cut back, 0 bases at V and 7 bases at J, with 9 bases in the middle. Per germline, CDR1 LNHNV and CDR2 YYDKDF (reference sequence). CDR3 length equals 13 residues. The chain's CDR3 is CATSRESGGGYTF. For the CDR3, the DNA is TGTGCCACCAGCAGAGAGTCAGGAGGTGGCTACACCTTC.

The chain uses TRBV5-6 and TRBJ2-3; tentatively, D is TRBD2 (6 bases). Germline V CDR1 and CDR2: SGHDT, YYEEEE. The CDR3 is 18 residues long. With 0 bases removed from V and 6 bases from J, the gap between germline ends came to 23 bases. CDR3 in amino acids: CASSLADREAGLKDTQYF. In nucleotides, the CDR3 is TGTGCCAGCAGCTTGGCCGATAGGGAAGCGGGCCTTAAGGATACGCAGTATTTT.

V gene TRBV7-2 combines with J gene TRBJ1-2, with 7 bases aligning to TRBD1. Germline CDR1 reads SGHTA; CDR2 reads FQGNSA. The CDR3 consists of 15 residues. Trimming removed 5 bases from V and 1 base from J; junction bases left unmatched: 7. This CDR3 reads CASSPRTGVNYGYTF. The DNA for the CDR3 is TGTGCCAGCAGCCCAAGAACAGGGGTTAACTATGGCTACACCTTC.

V gene TRBV30 combines with J gene TRBJ2-1, with 9 bases matching TRBD2. Per the germline V gene, CDR1 is GTSNPN and CDR2 is SVGIG (reference sequence). The CDR3 is made up of 14 amino acids. J gave up 6 bases and V 0 bases, and 3 bases lay outside the gene matches. CDR3 sequence reads: CAWSVVLAGNEQFF. For the CDR3, the DNA is TGTGCCTGGAGTGTCGTACTAGCGGGCAATGAGCAGTTCTTC. The variable domain in full, completed from reference TRBV30 and TRBJ2-1, reads SQTIHQWPATLVQPVGSPLSLECTVEGTSNPNLYWYRQAAGRGLQLLFYSVGIGQISSEVPQNLSASRPQDRQFILSSKKLLLSDSGFYLCAWSVVLAGNEQFFGPGTRLTVL.

The rearrangement uses TRBV6-1 and TRBJ2-7, with D perhaps TRBD2 (6 bases). Germline V lookup: CDR1 MNHNS, CDR2 SASEGT. The CDR3 sequence is 12 residues long. The V end was cut by 6 bases, the J end by 7 bases, with 13 bases between. CDR3 protein: CASRRTAGEQYF. DNA of the CDR3: TGTGCCAGCAGAAGGACGGCGGGAGAGCAGTACTTC.

This clone was seen a handful of times. The chain recombines TRBV28 with TRBJ1-6; D remains unclear. The CDR3 has 14 amino acids. The V gene's germline CDR1 is MDHEN and CDR2 SYDVKM. V was trimmed by 7 bases and J by 8 bases, leaving 15 bases between them. CDR3 DNA: TGTGCCAGCACTCAGGTTGGCTACGATTCACCCCTCCACTTT. Translating gives CASTQVGYDSPLHF.

The chain uses TRBV6-4 and TRBJ2-2, with TRBD2 as a possible D gene (6 bases). The V end was cut by 7 bases, the J end by 2 bases, with 8 bases between. Germline V lookup: CDR1 MRHNA, CDR2 SNTAGT. This CDR3 region has 13 residues. The CDR3 DNA is TGTGCCAGCACCGGGAGCAACACCGGGGAGCTGTTTTTT. It encodes CASTGSNTGELFF.

The rearrangement links TRBV5-1 to TRBJ1-2; a possible D gene is TRBD1 (5 bases). CDR3 length: 14 amino acids. V shed 0 bases and J shed 6 bases, with 12 bases lying between them. Germline V gene sequence: CDR1 SGHRS, CDR2 YFSETQ. The CDR3 loop reads CASSLEGLGDGYTF. DNA for the CDR3: TGCGCCAGCAGCTTGGAGGGATTGGGGGATGGCTACACCTTC.

The rearrangement links TRBV29-1 to TRBJ2-3; D is unclear. Looked up from germline, CDR1 is SQVTM and CDR2 is ANQGSEA. The CDR3 has 14 amino acids. Trimming shortened V by 4 bases and J by 6 bases, and 17 bases separated the two germline ends. The CDR3, as DNA: TGCAGCGTTGTGGAGAAGGCGGATTTGGATACGCAGTATTTT. Amino acid sequence: CSVVEKADLDTQYF.

The chain recombines TRBV9 with TRBJ2-3; the match to TRBD2 covers 14 bases. Germline CDR1 and CDR2: SGDLS and YYNGEE. CDR3 size: 16 residues. V trimming: 3 bases; J trimming: 8 bases; junction bases outside the gene matches: 8. Written as DNA, the CDR3 is TGTGCCAGCAGCGCGCCTTTGACTAGCGGGAGGGTTACGCAGTATTTT. As protein: CASSAPLTSGRVTQYF. Full variable domain (outside the CDR3, taken from reference TRBV9 and TRBJ2-3): DSGVTQTPKHLITATGQRVTLRCSPRSGDLSVYWYQQSLDQGLQFLIQYYNGEERAKGNILERFSAQQFPDLHSELNLSSLELGDSALYFCASSAPLTSGRVTQYFGPGTRLTVL.

The CDR3 sequence is CASRRLDWGTDTQYF. The CDR3 DNA reads as TGTGCCAGCAGAAGGTTGGACTGGGGCACAGATACGCAGTATTTT. This chain uses TRBV6-5 with TRBJ2-3; D is perhaps TRBD2 (5 bases). The germline gives CDR1 MNHEY, CDR2 SVGAGI. The CDR3 sequence is 15 residues long. Trimming pared 6 bases from V and 1 base from J, leaving 14 bases between.

The chain combines TRBV11-2 with TRBJ2-2; maybe TRBD2 (6 bases). The V end lost 5 bases, the J end lost 6 bases, and 19 bases lay between the germline ends. The CDR3 contains 16 residues. The germline CDR1 and CDR2 sequences are SGHAT and FQNNGV. CDR3 loop: CASSEGWGLYAGELFF. The CDR3 DNA is TGTGCCAGCAGCGAGGGATGGGGACTCTATGCCGGGGAGCTGTTTTTT.

This sequence joins TRBV19 and TRBJ2-3; 14 nucleotides agree with TRBD2. Unmatched junction bases numbered 8, after V lost 5 bases and J lost 1 base. CDR1 LNHDA and CDR2 SQIVND come from the germline V gene (reference sequence). CDR3 length: 18 amino acids. The CDR3 is CASSPNKGLAGGTDTQYF. In DNA, the CDR3 is TGTGCCAGTAGTCCCAATAAGGGACTAGCGGGAGGCACAGATACGCAGTATTTT.

The chain links TRBV11-1 to TRBJ2-5; 7 bases are shared with TRBD2. Germline-derived CDR1 and CDR2 are SGHAT and FQDESV (reference sequence). The CDR3 runs to 15 residues. Trimming took 5 bases from V and 4 from J; bases not matched to a gene: 10. CDR3 coding DNA: TGTGCCAGCAGCCTACAGCTACTAGCGCCAGAGACCCAGTACTTC. The encoded protein is CASSLQLLAPETQYF.

The gene calls are TRBV7-9 and TRBJ2-7; 14 positions match TRBD2. CDR3 size: 16 residues. Germline CDR1 SEHNR, CDR2 FQNEAQ (reference sequence). J gave up 5 bases and V 3 bases, and 6 bases lay outside the gene matches. CDR3 nucleotide sequence: TGTGCCAGCAGCTTGCCGGGACTAGCGGGAGTAAACGAGCAGTACTTC. Translating gives CASSLPGLAGVNEQYF.

The chain uses TRBV5-1 and TRBJ1-1; 11 nucleotides align to TRBD1. The ends lost 3 bases at V and 5 bases at J; junction bases unmatched: 9. Germline CDR1 reads SGHRS; CDR2 reads YFSETQ. This CDR3 contains 16 residues. CDR3: CASSSQGTGGRTEAFF. The CDR3 DNA sequence: TGCGCCAGCAGCTCGCAGGGGACAGGGGGTAGAACTGAAGCTTTCTTT.

V and J are TRBV4-2 and TRBJ2-3; D gene ambiguous. The CDR3 totals 14 residues. Germline CDR1 reads LGHNA; CDR2 reads YNFKEQ. Trimming left V 0 bases short and J 3 bases short, with 7 bases between. CDR3 coding DNA: TGTGCCAGCAGCCAAGATGGGTGGACAGATACGCAGTATTTT. Translation gives CASSQDGWTDTQYF.

This clone was recorded once. The chain has TRBV5-1 and TRBJ2-7; possibly TRBD1 or TRBD2 for D (5 bases each). This CDR3 is built from 15 residues. The germline V and J ends were trimmed by 3 bases and 6 bases, with 19 bases remaining between them. Germline V gene data show CDR1 as SGHRS and CDR2 as YFSETQ. The CDR3 spells CASSSRPGTVLEQYF. The CDR3 bases are TGCGCCAGCAGCTCGCGGCCCGGGACGGTCCTCGAGCAGTACTTC.

V gene TRBV6-1 combines with J gene TRBJ2-5; TRBD1 matches at 8 bases. CDR1 is MNHNS, CDR2 SASEGT, per germline. J was trimmed by 5 bases and V by 5 bases; bases with no gene match: 7. CDR3 length: 14 amino acids. The CDR3 DNA reads as TGTGCCAGCAGTCCGACCAGGGGGCATGAGACCCAGTACTTC. It is translated as CASSPTRGHETQYF.

This chain uses TRBV5-4 with TRBJ2-7; 8 bases align to TRBD1. The CDR3 length is 14 residues. Per the germline V gene, CDR1 is SGHNT and CDR2 is YYREEE (reference sequence). V gave up 1 base and J gave up 6 bases; unmatched junction bases: 6. The CDR3 loop is CASSLTQDRAEQYF. CDR3 in DNA: TGTGCCAGCAGCTTGACCCAGGACAGGGCCGAGCAGTACTTC.

V usage is TRBV7-6 and J usage is TRBJ2-7; maybe TRBD2 (5 bases). V was clipped by 3 bases and J by 5 bases, with 11 bases between them. From germline, CDR1 is SGHVS and CDR2 FNYEAQ. The CDR3 consists of 13 residues. The DNA of the CDR3 is TGTGCCAGCAGCTTCGGACTTTCGGACGAGCAGTACTTC. This gives the protein CASSFGLSDEQYF.

This sequence joins TRBV27 and TRBJ2-7; 9 nucleotides match TRBD1. Per germline, CDR1 MNHEY and CDR2 SMNVEV (reference sequence). This CDR3 region has 13 residues. V dropped 6 bases and J dropped 4; count of bases not matched to a gene: 4. The CDR3 sequence is CASRGQGSYEQYF. In nucleotides, the CDR3 is TGTGCCAGCAGGGGACAGGGAAGTTACGAGCAGTACTTC.

The J gene is TRBJ2-3, the V gene TRBV30, with D hard to call. CDR1 is GTSNPN and CDR2 is SVGIG in the germline V gene (reference sequence). The CDR3 extends over 13 amino acids. The V and J ends lost 2 bases and 1 base respectively, with 7 bases between them. This CDR3 reads CAWSLTRTDTQYF. The CDR3 nucleotides read TGTGCCTGGAGTTTGACACGCACAGATACGCAGTATTTT.

The gene calls are TRBV6-6 and TRBJ2-5, with 9 bases identical to TRBD1. The DNA end is a closer match to TRBJ2-7, so the J assignment may be wrong. From germline, CDR1 is MNHNY and CDR2 SVGAGI (reference sequence). The CDR3 is 16 amino acids. CDR3 DNA sequence: TGTGCCAGCAGTTACCCCACCGGGACAGGGCCCTACGAGCAGTACTTC. Its protein product is CASSYPTGTGPYEQYF.

The chain has TRBV19 and TRBJ1-1; no firm D call. Germline CDR1 LNHDA, CDR2 SQIVND (reference sequence). The length of the CDR3 is 15 residues. Trimming stripped 2 bases from V and 5 bases from J, with 15 bases between. The CDR3 sequence is CASSINRGQTTEAFF. The CDR3 region has the DNA TGTGCCAGTAGTATAAATCGTGGGCAGACTACTGAAGCTTTCTTT.

The chain is built from TRBV15 and TRBJ2-7, with TRBD2 matching 10 bases. The CDR3 spans 17 residues. The V and J ends lost 0 bases and 4 bases, in that order; junction bases with no gene match: 9. The germline CDR1 and CDR2 sequences are LNHNV and YYDKDF (reference sequence). The CDR3 coding sequence is TGTGCCACCAGCAGAGATCTAGCGAGCGGGAGGGGGTACGAGCAGTACTTC. As protein: CATSRDLASGRGYEQYF.

V and J are TRBV28 and TRBJ1-4, with D maybe TRBD1 (5 bases). V was shortened by 3 bases and J by 2 bases, with 13 bases between the two germline ends. Germline CDR1 and CDR2: MDHEN and SYDVKM. The length of the CDR3 is 16 residues. CDR3 sequence: CASSFQGTTTNEKLFF. The CDR3 DNA reads as TGTGCCAGCAGTTTCCAGGGAACTACTACTAATGAAAAACTGTTTTTT. Variable domain in full (rest from reference TRBV28 and TRBJ1-4): DVKVTQSSRYLVKRTGEKVFLECVQDMDHENMFWYRQDPGLGLRLIYFSYDVKMKEKGDIPEGYSVSREKKERFSLILESASTNQTSMYLCASSFQGTTTNEKLFFGSGTQLSVL.

This chain uses TRBV5-6 with TRBJ2-1; TRBD2 matches at 7 bases. CDR3 length: 16 residues. Looked up from germline, CDR1 is SGHDT and CDR2 is YYEEEE. V shed 0 bases, J shed 3 bases, and the junction held 6 bases outside the gene matches. The CDR3 loop reads CASSLVLADYYNEQFF. The CDR3 DNA follows: TGTGCCAGCAGCTTGGTTCTAGCGGATTACTACAATGAGCAGTTCTTC.

V gene TRBV19 combines with J gene TRBJ1-1; weak D call: TRBD1 (5 bases). V lost 9 bases to trimming and J lost 2 bases, with 13 bases between them. CDR3 size: 13 residues. The germline V gene has CDR1 LNHDA and CDR2 SQIVND (reference sequence). This CDR3 is CARPGRKNTEAFF. For the CDR3, the DNA is TGTGCCAGACCGGGACGGAAAAACACTGAAGCTTTCTTT.

This chain joins TRBV4-2 and TRBJ2-5, with 12 bases lining up with TRBD2. From germline, CDR1 is LGHNA and CDR2 YNFKEQ. This CDR3 has 17 amino acids. After removal of 0 bases from V and 5 bases from J, the junction contained 7 bases not matched to a gene. CDR3 DNA sequence: TGTGCCAGCAGCCAAGAGTGGCTAGCGGGAGGGCGGGAGACCCAGTACTTC. Its translation: CASSQEWLAGGRETQYF.

CDR3 in amino acids: CASSSGLAIKDTDTQYF. The CDR3 DNA reads as TGTGCCAGCAGCTCGGGACTAGCGATAAAAGACACAGATACGCAGTATTTT. The chain carries TRBV7-2 and TRBJ2-3; TRBD2 matches at 10 bases. After removal of 4 bases from V and 2 bases from J, the junction contained 9 bases not matched to a gene. This CDR3 region has 17 residues. Looked up from germline, CDR1 is SGHTA and CDR2 is FQGNSA. Full variable domain (rest looked up from reference TRBV7-2 and TRBJ2-3): GAGVSQSPSNKVTEKGKDVELRCDPISGHTALYWYRQSLGQGLEFLIYFQGNSAPDKSGLPSDRFSAERTGGSVSTLTIQRTQQEDSAVYLCASSSGLAIKDTDTQYFGPGTRLTVL.